This T cell receptor (beta chain) emerged from a study of patients and donors after allogeneic stem cell transplantation. TCRdb processed the RT-PCR reads anew with MiXCR; each CDR3 protein has one entry. The sample has approximately 200,000 distinct CDR3 sequences, approximately 41% seen once. The TCR comes from a human donor who was either an allogeneic HSCT recipient or a stem cell or donor lymphocyte infusion donor (not recorded which). It is not recorded whose cells these are; they may come from a transplant donor. Source material: blood, either unsorted or a sorted T cell fraction (not recorded which).

The CDR3 protein is CASSLVRQGLRETQYF. As DNA, the CDR3 is TGTGCCAGCAGCTTAGTAAGACAAGGCTTGAGGGAGACCCAGTACTTC. This chain links TRBV7-4 with TRBJ2-5; D is unclear. V was pared by 1 base and J by 5 bases, with 17 bases between. This CDR3 comprises 16 residues. CDR1 SGHVT and CDR2 SQSDAQ come from the germline V gene. The variable domain in full, with the rest retrieved from reference TRBV7-4 and TRBJ2-5, is GAGVSQSPRYKVAKRGRDVALRCDSISGHVTLYWYRQTLGQGSEVLTYSQSDAQRDKSGRPSGRFSAERPERSVSTLKIQRTEQGDSAVYLCASSLVRQGLRETQYFGPGTRLLVL.